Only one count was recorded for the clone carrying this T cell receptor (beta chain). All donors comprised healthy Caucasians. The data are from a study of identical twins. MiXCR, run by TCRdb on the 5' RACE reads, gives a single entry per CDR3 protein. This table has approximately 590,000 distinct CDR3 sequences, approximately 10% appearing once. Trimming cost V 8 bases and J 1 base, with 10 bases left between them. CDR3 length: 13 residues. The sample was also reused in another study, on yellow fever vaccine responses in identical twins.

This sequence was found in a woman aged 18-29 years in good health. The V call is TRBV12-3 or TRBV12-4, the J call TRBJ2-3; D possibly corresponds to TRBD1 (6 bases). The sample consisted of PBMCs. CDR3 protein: CASSGQRTDTQYF. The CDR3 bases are TGTGCCAGCTCCGGACAGCGCACAGATACGCAGTATTTT.